This T cell receptor beta chain was recovered during a study of CD8 T cells in ankylosing spondylitis. This clonotype was counted only a few times. Its specificity is not known. Study-wide results and caveats: Clones linked to disease were reported to show significant enrichment in matched ankylosing spondylitis synovial fluid.

TCRdb processed the 5' RACE reads anew with MiXCR; each CDR3 protein has one entry. The sample records some 87,000 distinct CDR3 sequences, under 30% being singletons. This TCR was recovered from a male donor with ankylosing spondylitis or in good health (not recorded which). The specimen sequenced was blood, either unsorted or a sorted T cell fraction (not recorded which).

For the CDR3, the DNA is TGCGCCAGCAGCCAAGCTCCCCGGGGTACGCAGTATTTT. This codes for CASSQAPRGTQYF. The chain couples TRBV4-1 to TRBJ2-3; D is possibly TRBD2 (5 bases). The CDR3 length is 13 residues. Between the trimmed V and J ends, which lost 1 base and 8 bases, there was a span of 10 bases. Germline V lookup: CDR1 MGHRA, CDR2 YSYEKL.